This TCR beta chain originates from a study of response to subunit inactivated influenza vaccine. Study-level findings and limits: Every seasonal influenza vaccination brings in few new T cells, the authors suggested.

Germline V gene sequence: CDR1 SGHTS, CDR2 YDEGEE. V trimming: 4 bases; J trimming: 5 bases; junction bases outside the gene matches: 7. The CDR3 totals 14 residues. TCRdb analysed the RT-PCR reads with MiXCR anew, one entry per CDR3 protein. The sample has approximately 680,000 distinct CDR3 sequences, less than 20% seen once. This clonotype came up a few times. Its specificity is unknown. The rearrangement links TRBV5-8 to TRBJ2-5; TRBD1 matches 8 bases. The sequencing used PBMCs from blood, collected roughly 13 days after vaccination. The sequence was obtained from a man in his forties or fifties who received an inactivated influenza vaccine. This CDR3 reads CASSQDRATETQYF. As DNA, the CDR3 is TGTGCCAGCAGCCAGGACAGGGCTACGGAGACCCAGTACTTC.